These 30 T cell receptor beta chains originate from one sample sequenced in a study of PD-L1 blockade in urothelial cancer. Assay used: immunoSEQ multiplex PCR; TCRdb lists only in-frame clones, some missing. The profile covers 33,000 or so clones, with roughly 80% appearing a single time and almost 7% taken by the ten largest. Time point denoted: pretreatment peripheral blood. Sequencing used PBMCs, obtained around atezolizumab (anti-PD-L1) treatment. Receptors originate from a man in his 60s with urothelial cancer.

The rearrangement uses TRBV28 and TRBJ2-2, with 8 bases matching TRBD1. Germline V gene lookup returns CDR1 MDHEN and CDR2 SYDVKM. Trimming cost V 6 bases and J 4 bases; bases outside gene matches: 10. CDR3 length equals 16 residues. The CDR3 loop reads CASRPGQGAITGELFF. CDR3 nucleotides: TGTGCCAGCAGACCTGGGCAGGGGGCAATCACCGGGGAGCTGTTTTTT. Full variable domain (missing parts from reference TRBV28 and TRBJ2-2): DVKVTQSSRYLVKRTGEKVFLECVQDMDHENMFWYRQDPGLGLRLIYFSYDVKMKEKGDIPEGYSVSREKKERFSLILESASTNQTSMYLCASRPGQGAITGELFFGEGSRLTVL.

The CDR3 loop is CASSRVQGREKLFF. The CDR3 DNA sequence: TGTGCCAGCAGTAGGGTACAGGGAAGGGAAAAACTGTTTTTT. The chain carries TRBV27 and TRBJ1-4; D might be TRBD1 (6 bases). The CDR3 extends over 14 amino acids. The V gene lost 5 bases and the J gene lost 8 bases, with 15 bases spanning the gap. Germline CDR1 is MNHEY and CDR2 is SMNVEV (reference sequence).

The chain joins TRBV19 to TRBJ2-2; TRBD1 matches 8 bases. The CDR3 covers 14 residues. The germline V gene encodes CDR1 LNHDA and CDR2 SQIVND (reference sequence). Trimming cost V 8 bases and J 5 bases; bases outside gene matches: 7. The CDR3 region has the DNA TGTGCCAGTTGCACAGGGGGTGGGACCGGGGAGCTGTTTTTT. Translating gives CASCTGGGTGELFF.

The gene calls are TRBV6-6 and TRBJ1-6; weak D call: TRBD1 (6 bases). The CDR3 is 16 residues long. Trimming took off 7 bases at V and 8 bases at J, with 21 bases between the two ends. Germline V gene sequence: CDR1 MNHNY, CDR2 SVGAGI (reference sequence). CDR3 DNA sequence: TGTGCCAGCAAACCGGGACAAACACAGGCGGATTCACCCCTCCACTTT. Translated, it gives CASKPGQTQADSPLHF.

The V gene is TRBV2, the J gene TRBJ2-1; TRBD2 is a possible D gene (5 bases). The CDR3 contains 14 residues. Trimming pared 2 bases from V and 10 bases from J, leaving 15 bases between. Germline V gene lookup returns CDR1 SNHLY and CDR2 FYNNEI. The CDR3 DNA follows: TGTGCCAGCAGTGAATCCCGGACTCCGGGGGAGCAGTTCTTC. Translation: CASSESRTPGEQFF. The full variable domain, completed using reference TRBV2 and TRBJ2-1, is EPEVTQTPSHQVTQMGQEVILRCVPISNHLYFYWYRQILGQKVEFLVSFYNNEISEKSEIFDDQFSVERPDGSNFTLKIRSTKLEDSAMYFCASSESRTPGEQFFGPGTRLTVL.

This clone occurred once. This CDR3 is CAWSGEGVVEQFF. Written as DNA, the CDR3 is TGTGCCTGGAGTGGAGAAGGGGTCGTTGAGCAGTTCTTC. The V call is TRBV30, the J call TRBJ2-1, with D possibly matching TRBD1 (5 bases). This CDR3 region has 13 residues. Trimming removed 1 base from V and 9 bases from J, with 13 bases in between. Germline loops: CDR1 GTSNPN, CDR2 SVGIG (reference sequence).

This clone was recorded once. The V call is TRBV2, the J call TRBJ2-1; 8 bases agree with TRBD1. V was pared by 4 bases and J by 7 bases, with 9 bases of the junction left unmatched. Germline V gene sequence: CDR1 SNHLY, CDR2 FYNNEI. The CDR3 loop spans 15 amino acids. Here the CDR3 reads CASSGATGARNEQFF. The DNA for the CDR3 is TGTGCCAGCAGTGGGGCGACAGGGGCTCGGAATGAGCAGTTCTTC.

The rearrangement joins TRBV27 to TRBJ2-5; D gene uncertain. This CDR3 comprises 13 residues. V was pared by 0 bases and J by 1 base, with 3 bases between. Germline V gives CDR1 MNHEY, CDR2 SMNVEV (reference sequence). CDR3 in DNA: TGTGCCAGCAGTTTATCCCTCCAAGAGACCCAGTACTTC. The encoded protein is CASSLSLQETQYF.

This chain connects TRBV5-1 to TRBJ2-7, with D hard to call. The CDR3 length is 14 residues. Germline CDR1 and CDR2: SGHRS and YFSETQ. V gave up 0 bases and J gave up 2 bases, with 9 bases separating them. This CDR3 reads CASSLDGLPYEQYF. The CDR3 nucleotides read TGCGCCAGCAGCTTGGATGGGCTTCCCTACGAGCAGTACTTC.

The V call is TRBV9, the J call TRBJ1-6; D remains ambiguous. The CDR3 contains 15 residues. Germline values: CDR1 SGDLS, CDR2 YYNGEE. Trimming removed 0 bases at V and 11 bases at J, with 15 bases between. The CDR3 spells CASSVAQSGSTPLHF. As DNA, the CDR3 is TGTGCCAGCAGCGTAGCCCAATCGGGAAGTACACCCCTCCACTTT.

This CDR3 is CASSTDRGDTEAFF. DNA of the CDR3: TGCGCCAGCAGCACGGACAGGGGAGACACTGAAGCTTTCTTT. V is TRBV5-1 and J is TRBJ1-1, with 9 bases lining up with TRBD1. Germline values: CDR1 SGHRS, CDR2 YFSETQ. J lost 3 bases, V lost 4 bases, and 4 bases had no gene match. The CDR3 is 14 amino acids.

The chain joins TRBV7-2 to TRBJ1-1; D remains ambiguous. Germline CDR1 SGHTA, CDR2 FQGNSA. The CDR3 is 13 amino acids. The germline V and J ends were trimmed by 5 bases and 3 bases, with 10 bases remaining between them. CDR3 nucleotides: TGTGCCAGCAGCCTCGTCGGGTACACTGAAGCTTTCTTT. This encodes CASSLVGYTEAFF.

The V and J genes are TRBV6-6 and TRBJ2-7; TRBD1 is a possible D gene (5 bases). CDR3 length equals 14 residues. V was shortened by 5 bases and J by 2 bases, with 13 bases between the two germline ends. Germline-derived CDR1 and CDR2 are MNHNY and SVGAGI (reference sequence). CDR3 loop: CASSPLQGPYEQYF. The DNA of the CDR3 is TGTGCCAGCAGTCCATTGCAGGGTCCCTACGAGCAGTACTTC.

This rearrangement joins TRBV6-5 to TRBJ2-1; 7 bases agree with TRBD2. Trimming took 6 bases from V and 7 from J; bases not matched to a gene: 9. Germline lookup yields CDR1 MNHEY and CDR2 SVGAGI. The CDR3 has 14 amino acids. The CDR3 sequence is CASRPFGGGNEQFF. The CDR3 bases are TGTGCCAGCAGGCCCTTCGGCGGGGGAAATGAGCAGTTCTTC.

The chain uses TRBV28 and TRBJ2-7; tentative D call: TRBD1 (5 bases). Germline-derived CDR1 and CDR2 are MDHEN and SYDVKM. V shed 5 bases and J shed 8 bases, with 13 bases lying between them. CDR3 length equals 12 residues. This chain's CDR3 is CASSPPQGKQYF. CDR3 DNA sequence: TGTGCCAGCAGTCCCCCCCAGGGAAAGCAGTACTTC.

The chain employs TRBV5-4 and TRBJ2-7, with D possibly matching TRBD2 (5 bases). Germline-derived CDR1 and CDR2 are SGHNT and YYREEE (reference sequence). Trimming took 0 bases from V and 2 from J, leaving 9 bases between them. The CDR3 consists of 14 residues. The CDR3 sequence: CASSLDPGTYEQYF. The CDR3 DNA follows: TGTGCCAGCAGCTTGGATCCGGGAACCTACGAGCAGTACTTC.

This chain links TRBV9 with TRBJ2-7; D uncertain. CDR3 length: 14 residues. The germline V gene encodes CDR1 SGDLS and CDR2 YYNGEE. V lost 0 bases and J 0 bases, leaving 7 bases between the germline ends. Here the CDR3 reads CASSVGQFSYEQYF. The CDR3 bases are TGTGCCAGCAGCGTAGGTCAATTCTCCTACGAGCAGTACTTC.

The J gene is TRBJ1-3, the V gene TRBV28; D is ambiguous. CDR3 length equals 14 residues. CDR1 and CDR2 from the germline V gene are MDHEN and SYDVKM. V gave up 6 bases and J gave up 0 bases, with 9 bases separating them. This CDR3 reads CASSWSGSGNTIYF. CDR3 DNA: TGTGCCAGCAGCTGGTCGGGCTCTGGAAACACCATATATTTT.

The CDR3 DNA reads TGTGCCAGCAGTCTAGGGGCCCAAGAGACCCAGTACTTC. This codes for CASSLGAQETQYF. The genes are TRBV2 and TRBJ2-5; TRBD1 might be the D (5 bases). The CDR3 runs to 13 residues. Between the trimmed V and J ends, which lost 5 bases and 1 base, there was a span of 8 bases. CDR1 and CDR2 from the germline V gene are SNHLY and FYNNEI.

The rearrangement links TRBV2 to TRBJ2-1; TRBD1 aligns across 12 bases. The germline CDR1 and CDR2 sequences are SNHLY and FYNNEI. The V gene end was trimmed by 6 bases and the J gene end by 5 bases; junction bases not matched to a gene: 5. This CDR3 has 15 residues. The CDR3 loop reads CASRRDRGHDNEQFF. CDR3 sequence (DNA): TGTGCCAGCAGGAGGGACAGGGGGCATGACAATGAGCAGTTCTTC.

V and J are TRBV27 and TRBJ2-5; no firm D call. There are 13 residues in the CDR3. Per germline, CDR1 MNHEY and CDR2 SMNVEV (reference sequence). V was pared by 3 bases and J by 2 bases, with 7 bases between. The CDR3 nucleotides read TGTGCCAGCAGTTTCGCTAGACAAGAGACCCAGTACTTC. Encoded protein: CASSFARQETQYF.

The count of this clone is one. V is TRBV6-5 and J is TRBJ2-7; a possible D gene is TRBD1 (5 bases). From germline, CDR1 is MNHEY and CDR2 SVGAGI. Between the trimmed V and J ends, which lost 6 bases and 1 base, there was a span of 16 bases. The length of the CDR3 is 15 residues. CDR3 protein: CASRTASGMSYEQYF. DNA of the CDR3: TGTGCCAGCAGAACGGCCTCAGGGATGTCCTACGAGCAGTACTTC.

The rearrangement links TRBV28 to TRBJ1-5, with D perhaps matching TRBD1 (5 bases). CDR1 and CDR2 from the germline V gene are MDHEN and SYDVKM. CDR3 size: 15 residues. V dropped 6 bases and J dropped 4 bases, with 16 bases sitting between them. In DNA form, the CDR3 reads TGTGCCAGCAGGGAGGGACTCTTTGAGAATCAGCCCCAGCATTTT. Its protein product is CASREGLFENQPQHF.

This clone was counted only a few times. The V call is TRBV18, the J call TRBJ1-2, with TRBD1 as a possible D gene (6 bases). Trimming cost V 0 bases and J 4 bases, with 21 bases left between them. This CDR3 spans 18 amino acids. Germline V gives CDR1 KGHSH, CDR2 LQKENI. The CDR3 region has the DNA TGTGCCAGCTCACCACCCCGGGAGGGGGGGGGCCGGGGCTATGGCTACACCTTC. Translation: CASSPPREGGGRGYGYTF. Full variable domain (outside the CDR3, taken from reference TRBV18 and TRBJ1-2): NAGVMQNPRHLVRRRGQEARLRCSPMKGHSHVYWYRQLPEEGLKFMVYLQKENIIDESGMPKERFSAEFPKEGPSILRIQQVVRGDSAAYFCASSPPREGGGRGYGYTFGSGTRLTVV.

The CDR3 protein is CASSFRGTQPQHF. CDR3 bases: TGTGCCAGCAGTTTTCGGGGTACGCAGCCCCAGCATTTT. The chain joins TRBV27 to TRBJ1-5; the D is unclear. V was pared by 3 bases and J by 7 bases, with 10 bases between. The CDR3 loop spans 13 amino acids. Germline V gene sequence: CDR1 MNHEY, CDR2 SMNVEV (reference sequence).

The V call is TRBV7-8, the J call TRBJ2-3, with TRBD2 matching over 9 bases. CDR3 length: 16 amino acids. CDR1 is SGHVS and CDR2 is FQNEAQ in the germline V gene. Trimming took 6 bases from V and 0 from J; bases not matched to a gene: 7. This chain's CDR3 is CASRRGGADSTDTQYF. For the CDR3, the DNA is TGTGCCAGCAGGCGGGGGGGGGCGGACAGCACAGATACGCAGTATTTT.

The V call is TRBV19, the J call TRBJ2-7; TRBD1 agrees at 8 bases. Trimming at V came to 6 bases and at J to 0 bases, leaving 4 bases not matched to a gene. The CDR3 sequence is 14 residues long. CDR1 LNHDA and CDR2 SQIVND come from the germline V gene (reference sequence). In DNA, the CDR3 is TGTGCCAGTAGCCGGACAGGGAGCTCCTACGAGCAGTACTTC. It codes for CASSRTGSSYEQYF.

The CDR3 reads CASRKTGLSTDTQYF. The CDR3 DNA sequence: TGTGCCAGCAGGAAAACGGGACTTAGCACAGATACGCAGTATTTT. The chain couples TRBV2 to TRBJ2-3, with a tentative D call TRBD2 (6 bases). Trimming pared 6 bases from V and 0 bases from J, leaving 13 bases between. This CDR3 has 15 residues. Germline V gene data show CDR1 as SNHLY and CDR2 as FYNNEI.

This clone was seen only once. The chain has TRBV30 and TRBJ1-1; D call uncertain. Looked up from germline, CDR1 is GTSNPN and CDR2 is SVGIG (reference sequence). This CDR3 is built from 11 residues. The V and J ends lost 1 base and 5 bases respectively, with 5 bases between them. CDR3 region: CAWSDRTEAFF. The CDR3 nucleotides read TGTGCCTGGAGTGACCGGACTGAAGCTTTCTTT.

The CDR3 DNA reads as TGTGCCAGCAGCCGGGGGGGTCTCAATGAGCAGTTCTTC. Its translation: CASSRGGLNEQFF. The gene calls are TRBV11-3 and TRBJ2-1, with 8 bases lining up with TRBD2. The CDR3 has 13 residues. J lost 6 bases, V lost 5 bases, and 3 bases had no gene match. Per germline, CDR1 SGHNT and CDR2 YENEEA.